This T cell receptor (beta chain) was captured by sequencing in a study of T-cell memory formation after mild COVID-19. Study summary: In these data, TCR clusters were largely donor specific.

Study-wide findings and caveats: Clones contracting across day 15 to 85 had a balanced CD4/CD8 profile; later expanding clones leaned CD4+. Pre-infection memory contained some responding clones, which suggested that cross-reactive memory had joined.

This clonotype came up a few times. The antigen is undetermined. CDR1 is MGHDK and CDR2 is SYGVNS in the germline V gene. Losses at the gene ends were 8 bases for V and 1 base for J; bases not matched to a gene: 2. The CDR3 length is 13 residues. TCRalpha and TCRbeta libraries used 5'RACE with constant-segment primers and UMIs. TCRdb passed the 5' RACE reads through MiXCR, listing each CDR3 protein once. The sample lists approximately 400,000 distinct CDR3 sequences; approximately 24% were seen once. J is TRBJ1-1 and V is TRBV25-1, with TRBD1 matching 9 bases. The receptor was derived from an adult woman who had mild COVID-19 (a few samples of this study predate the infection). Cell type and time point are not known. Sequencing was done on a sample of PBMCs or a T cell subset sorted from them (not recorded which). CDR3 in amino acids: CASQGQGNTEAFF. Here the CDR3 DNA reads TGTGCCAGCCAGGGACAGGGGAACACTGAAGCTTTCTTT.